This entry lists 2 T cell receptor beta chains sequenced from one sample in a study of CD8+ T cells in alopecia areata. The authors extracted RNA and reverse transcribed it into cDNA as the sequencing template. Clones were read by immunoSEQ multiplex PCR, and TCRdb kept only the in-frame ones, dropping some. The sample holds about 180,000 clones, 59% seen once. The sequencing here drew on CD4+ T cells sorted from blood, taken at week 0. Receptors were obtained from a human donor with alopecia areata.

There are a few counts of this clone. The rearrangement joins TRBV29-1 to TRBJ2-3, with 10 bases that match TRBD1. This CDR3 contains 14 residues. Germline-derived CDR1 and CDR2 are SQVTM and ANQGSEA. The trim removed 6 bases at V and 4 bases at J, leaving 7 bases unmatched. CDR3 sequence (DNA): TGCAGCGTAAGGACAGGGGGTAGCGCAGATACGCAGTATTTT. This codes for CSVRTGGSADTQYF.

V usage is TRBV2 and J usage is TRBJ2-6; 9 bases map to TRBD1. The CDR3 covers 20 residues. Germline V gene lookup returns CDR1 SNHLY and CDR2 FYNNEI. V was clipped by 5 bases and J by 3 bases; unmatched bases: 17. The DNA for the CDR3 is TGTGCCAGCAGTCGGCGACAGGGACAGGGTCTTCCGGGTGGGGCCAACGTCCTGACTTTC. Protein: CASSRRQGQGLPGGANVLTF.